This T cell receptor (beta chain) is drawn from a study of blood T cell repertoires in COVID-19. Overall study: Samples representing acute and convalescent COVID-19 were sourced from the United States, Italy and Spain. PBMCs, B-cell-depleted T cells, or T cells were the source of the cDNA or gDNA that made up the material.

V trimming: 10 bases; J trimming: 6 bases; junction bases outside the gene matches: 6. Germline V CDR1 and CDR2: MNHEY, SVGAGI. The CDR3 length is 12 residues. Per the study methods: Amplifying reference gene primers gave estimates of nucleated cell counts. Only in-frame clones appear in the TCRdb table, and some are missing; sequencing was by immunoSEQ multiplex PCR. The V and J calls and clone size are taken from that table; D and trimming were inferred from the DNA. The sample lists about 34,000 clones, nearly 95% occurring once. The sequence came from a human donor in a cohort sampled during active COVID-19. Input material: peripheral blood. The chain links TRBV6-5 to TRBJ2-1; TRBD2 aligns across 7 bases. CDR3 sequence (DNA): TGTGCCACAACCGGGAGGTCCAATGAGCAGTTCTTC. Amino acid sequence: CATTGRSNEQFF.